This T cell receptor (beta chain) originates from a study of cytomegalovirus exposure and HLA in healthy donors. The CDR3 runs to 13 residues. Germline V gives CDR1 LNHDA, CDR2 SQIVND (reference sequence). About this clone itself: The junction differs from germline at one of its ends, possibly a read error. Other nucleotide sequences in the sample specify the same CDR3.

PCR involved 60 Vbeta and 13 Jbeta primers. Measured with immunoSEQ multiplex PCR; TCRdb has only the in-frame clones, and not every one. The sample includes about 67,000 clones, around 63% of them seen just once. The clonotype was recovered from a woman aged 25 to 39 in good health and CMV-seronegative. Material: PBMCs. The chain recombines TRBV19 with TRBJ1-5; 8 bases are shared with TRBD1. CDR3 sequence reads: CATTGTGDQPQHF. In nucleotides, the CDR3 is TGTGCCACCACCGGGACAGGAGATCAGCCCCAGCATTTC.